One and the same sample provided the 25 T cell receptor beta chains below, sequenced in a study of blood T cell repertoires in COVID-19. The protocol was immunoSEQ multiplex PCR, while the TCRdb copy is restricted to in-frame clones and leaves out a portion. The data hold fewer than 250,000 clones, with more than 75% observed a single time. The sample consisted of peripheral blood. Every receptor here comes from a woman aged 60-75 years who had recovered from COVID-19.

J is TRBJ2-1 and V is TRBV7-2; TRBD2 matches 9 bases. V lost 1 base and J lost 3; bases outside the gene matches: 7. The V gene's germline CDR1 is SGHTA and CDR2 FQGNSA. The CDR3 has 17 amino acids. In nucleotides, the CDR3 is TGTGCCAGCAGCTTAGTGGGGCTAGCGGGGAACTACAATGAGCAGTTCTTC. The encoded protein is CASSLVGLAGNYNEQFF. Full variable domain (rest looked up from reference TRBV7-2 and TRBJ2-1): GAGVSQSPSNKVTEKGKDVELRCDPISGHTALYWYRQSLGQGLEFLIYFQGNSAPDKSGLPSDRFSAERTGGSVSTLTIQRTQQEDSAVYLCASSLVGLAGNYNEQFFGPGTRLTVL.

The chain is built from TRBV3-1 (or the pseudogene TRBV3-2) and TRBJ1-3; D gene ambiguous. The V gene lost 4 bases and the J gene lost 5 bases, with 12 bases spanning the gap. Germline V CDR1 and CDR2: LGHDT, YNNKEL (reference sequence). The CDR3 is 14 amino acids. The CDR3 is CASSLPPPRNTIYF. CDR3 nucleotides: TGTGCCAGCAGCCTCCCTCCCCCTCGAAACACCATATATTTT.

CDR3 nucleotide sequence: TGTGCCAGCAGCACTTCTAGCGGGGGCGGGAGGGAGACCCAGTACTTC. Amino acids: CASSTSSGGGRETQYF. The chain is built from TRBV9 and TRBJ2-5, with TRBD2 identical over 10 bases. The CDR3 has 16 residues. CDR1 and CDR2 from the germline V gene are SGDLS and YYNGEE. Trimming at V came to 4 bases and at J to 5 bases, leaving 11 bases not matched to a gene.

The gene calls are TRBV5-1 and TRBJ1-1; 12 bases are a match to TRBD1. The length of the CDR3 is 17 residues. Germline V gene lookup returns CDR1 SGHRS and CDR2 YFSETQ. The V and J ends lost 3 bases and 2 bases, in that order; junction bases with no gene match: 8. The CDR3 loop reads CASSSAGTGGHNTEAFF. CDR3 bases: TGCGCCAGCAGCTCCGCCGGGACAGGGGGCCATAACACTGAAGCTTTCTTT. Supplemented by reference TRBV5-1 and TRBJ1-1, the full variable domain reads KAGVTQTPRYLIKTRGQQVTLSCSPISGHRSVSWYQQTPGQGLQFLFEYFSETQRNKGNFPGRFSGRQFSNSRSEMNVSTLELGDSALYLCASSSAGTGGHNTEAFFGQGTRLTVV.

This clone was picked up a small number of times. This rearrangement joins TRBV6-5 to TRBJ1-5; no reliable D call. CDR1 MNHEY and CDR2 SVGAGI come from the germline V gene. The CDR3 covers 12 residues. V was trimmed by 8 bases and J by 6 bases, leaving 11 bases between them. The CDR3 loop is CASLSPGQPQHF. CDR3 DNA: TGTGCCAGCTTGAGCCCAGGTCAGCCCCAGCATTTT.

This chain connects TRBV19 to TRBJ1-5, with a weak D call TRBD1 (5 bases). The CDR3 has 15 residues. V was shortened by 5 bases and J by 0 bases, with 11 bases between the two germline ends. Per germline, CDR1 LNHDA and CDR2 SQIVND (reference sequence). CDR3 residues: CASSAQGGSNQPQHF. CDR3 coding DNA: TGTGCCAGTAGTGCCCAGGGTGGTAGCAATCAGCCCCAGCATTTT.

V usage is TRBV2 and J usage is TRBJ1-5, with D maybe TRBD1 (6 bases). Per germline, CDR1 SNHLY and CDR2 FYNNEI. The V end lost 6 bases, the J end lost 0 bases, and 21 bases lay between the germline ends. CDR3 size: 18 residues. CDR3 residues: CASSRPRTEAYSNQPQHF. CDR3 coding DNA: TGTGCCAGCAGCCGACCCCGGACAGAGGCCTATAGCAATCAGCCCCAGCATTTT.

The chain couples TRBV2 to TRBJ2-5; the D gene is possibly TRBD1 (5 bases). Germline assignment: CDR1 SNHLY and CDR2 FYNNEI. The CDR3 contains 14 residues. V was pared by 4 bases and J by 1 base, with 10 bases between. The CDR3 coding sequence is TGTGCCAGCAGTGGTCAAGGGGTCCAAGAGACCCAGTACTTC. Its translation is CASSGQGVQETQYF.

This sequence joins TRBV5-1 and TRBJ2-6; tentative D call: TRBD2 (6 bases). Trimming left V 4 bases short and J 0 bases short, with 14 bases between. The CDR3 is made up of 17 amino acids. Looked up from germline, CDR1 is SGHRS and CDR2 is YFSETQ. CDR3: CASSPQGLVSGANVLTF. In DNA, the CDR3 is TGCGCCAGCAGCCCCCAGGGACTGGTCTCTGGGGCCAACGTCCTGACTTTC.

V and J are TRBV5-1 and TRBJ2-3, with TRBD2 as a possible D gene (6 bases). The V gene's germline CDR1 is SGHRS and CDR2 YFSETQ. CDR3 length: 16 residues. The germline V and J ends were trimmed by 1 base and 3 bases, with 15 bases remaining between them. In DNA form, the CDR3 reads TGCGCCAGCAGCTTGTTCGGGGGAGGAGGTACAGATACGCAGTATTTT. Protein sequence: CASSLFGGGGTDTQYF.

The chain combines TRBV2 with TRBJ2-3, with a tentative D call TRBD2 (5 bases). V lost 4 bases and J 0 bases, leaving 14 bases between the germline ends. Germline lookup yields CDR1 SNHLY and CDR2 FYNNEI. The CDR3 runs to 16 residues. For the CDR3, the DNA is TGTGCCAGCAGTGGACTTCGGGGTACTAGCACAGATACGCAGTATTTT. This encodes CASSGLRGTSTDTQYF.

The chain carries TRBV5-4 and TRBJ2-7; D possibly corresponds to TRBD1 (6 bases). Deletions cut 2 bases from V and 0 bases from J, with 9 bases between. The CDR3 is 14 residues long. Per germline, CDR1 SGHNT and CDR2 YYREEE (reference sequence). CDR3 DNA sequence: TGTGCCAGCAGCTTACAGGGATCCTCCTACGAGCAGTACTTC. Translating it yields CASSLQGSSYEQYF.

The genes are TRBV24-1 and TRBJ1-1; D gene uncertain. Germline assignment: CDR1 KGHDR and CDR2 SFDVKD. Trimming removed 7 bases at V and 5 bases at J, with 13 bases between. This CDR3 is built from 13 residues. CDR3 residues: CATREARGTEAFF. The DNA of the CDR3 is TGTGCCACCAGAGAAGCCCGAGGGACTGAAGCTTTCTTT.

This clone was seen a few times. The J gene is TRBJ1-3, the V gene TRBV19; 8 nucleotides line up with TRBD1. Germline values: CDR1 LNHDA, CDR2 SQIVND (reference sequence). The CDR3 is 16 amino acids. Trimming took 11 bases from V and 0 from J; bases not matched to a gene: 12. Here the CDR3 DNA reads TGTGCCCGAATATGGACAGGGAAGGCCTCTGGAAACACCATATATTTT. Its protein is CARIWTGKASGNTIYF.

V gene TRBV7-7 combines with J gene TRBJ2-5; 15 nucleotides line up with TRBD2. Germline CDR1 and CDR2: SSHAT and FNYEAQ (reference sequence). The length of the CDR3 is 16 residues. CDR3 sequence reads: CVSSSGLAGGRETQYF. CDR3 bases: TGTGTTAGCAGCTCCGGACTAGCGGGGGGGCGCGAGACCCAGTACTTC. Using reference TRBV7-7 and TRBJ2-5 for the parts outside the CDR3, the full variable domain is GAGVSQSPRYKVTKRGQDVTLRCDPISSHATLYWYQQALGQGPEFLTYFNYEAQPDKSGLPSDRFSAERPEGSISTLTIQRTEQRDSAMYRCVSSSGLAGGRETQYFGPGTRLLVL.

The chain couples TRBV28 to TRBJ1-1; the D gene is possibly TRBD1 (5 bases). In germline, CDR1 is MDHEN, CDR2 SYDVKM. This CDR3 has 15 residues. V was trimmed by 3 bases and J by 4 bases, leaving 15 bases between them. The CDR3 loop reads CASSFVPRVGTEAFF. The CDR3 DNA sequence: TGTGCCAGCAGTTTTGTCCCCAGGGTTGGCACTGAAGCTTTCTTT. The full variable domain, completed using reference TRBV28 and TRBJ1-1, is DVKVTQSSRYLVKRTGEKVFLECVQDMDHENMFWYRQDPGLGLRLIYFSYDVKMKEKGDIPEGYSVSREKKERFSLILESASTNQTSMYLCASSFVPRVGTEAFFGQGTRLTVV.

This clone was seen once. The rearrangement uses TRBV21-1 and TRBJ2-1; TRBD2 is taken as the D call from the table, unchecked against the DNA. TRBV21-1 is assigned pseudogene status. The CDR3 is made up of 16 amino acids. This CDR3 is CASSKRGPSPYNEQFF. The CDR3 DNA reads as TGTGCCAGCAGCAAGAGAGGGCCCTCCCCCTACAATGAGCAGTTCTTC.

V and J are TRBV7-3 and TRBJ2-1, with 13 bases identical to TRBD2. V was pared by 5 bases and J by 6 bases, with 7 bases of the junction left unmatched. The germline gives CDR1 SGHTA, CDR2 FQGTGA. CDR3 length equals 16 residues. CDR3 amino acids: CASSLGTSGVINEQFF. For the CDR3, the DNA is TGTGCCAGCAGCCTGGGGACTAGCGGGGTTATCAATGAGCAGTTCTTC.

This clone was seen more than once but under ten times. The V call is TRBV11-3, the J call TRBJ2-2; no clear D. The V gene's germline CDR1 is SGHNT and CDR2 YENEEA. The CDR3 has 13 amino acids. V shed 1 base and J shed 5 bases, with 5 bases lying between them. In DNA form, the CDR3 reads TGTGCCAGCAGCTTAGGCGTTACCGGGGAGCTGTTTTTT. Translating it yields CASSLGVTGELFF.

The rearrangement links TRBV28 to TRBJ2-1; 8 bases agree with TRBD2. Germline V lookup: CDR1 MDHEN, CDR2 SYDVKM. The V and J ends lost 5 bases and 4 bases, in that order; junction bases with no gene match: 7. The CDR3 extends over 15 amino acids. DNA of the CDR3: TGTGCCAGCAGTCCCGGCGGGGGGCCTTACAATGAGCAGTTCTTC. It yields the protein CASSPGGGPYNEQFF.

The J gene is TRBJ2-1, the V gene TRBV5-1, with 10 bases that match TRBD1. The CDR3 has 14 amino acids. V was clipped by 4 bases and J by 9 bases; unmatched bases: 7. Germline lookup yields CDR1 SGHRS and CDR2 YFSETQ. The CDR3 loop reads CASSTRDRGSEQFF. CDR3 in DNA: TGCGCCAGCAGCACCCGGGACAGGGGATCTGAGCAGTTCTTC.

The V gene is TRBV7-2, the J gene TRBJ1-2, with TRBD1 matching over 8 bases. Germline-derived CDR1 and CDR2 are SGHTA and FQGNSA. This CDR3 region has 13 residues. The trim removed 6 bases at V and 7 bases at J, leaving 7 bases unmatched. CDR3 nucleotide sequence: TGTGCCAGCAGGCACCGACAGGGGCCTGGCTACACCTTC. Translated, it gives CASRHRQGPGYTF. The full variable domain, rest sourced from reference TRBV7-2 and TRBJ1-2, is GAGVSQSPSNKVTEKGKDVELRCDPISGHTALYWYRQSLGQGLEFLIYFQGNSAPDKSGLPSDRFSAERTGGSVSTLTIQRTQQEDSAVYLCASRHRQGPGYTFGSGTRLTVV.

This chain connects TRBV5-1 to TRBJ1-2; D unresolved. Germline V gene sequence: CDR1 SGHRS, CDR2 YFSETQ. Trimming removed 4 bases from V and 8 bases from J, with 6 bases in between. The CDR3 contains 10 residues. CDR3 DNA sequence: TGCGCCAGCAGCGACAAGGGCTACACCTTC. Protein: CASSDKGYTF. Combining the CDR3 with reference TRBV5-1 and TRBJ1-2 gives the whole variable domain KAGVTQTPRYLIKTRGQQVTLSCSPISGHRSVSWYQQTPGQGLQFLFEYFSETQRNKGNFPGRFSGRQFSNSRSEMNVSTLELGDSALYLCASSDKGYTFGSGTRLTVV.

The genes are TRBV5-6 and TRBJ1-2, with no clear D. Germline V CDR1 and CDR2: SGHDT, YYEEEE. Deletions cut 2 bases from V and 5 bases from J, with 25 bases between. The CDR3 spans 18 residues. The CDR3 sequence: CASSFWGAGSHFAYGYTF. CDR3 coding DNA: TGTGCCAGCAGCTTCTGGGGAGCAGGCTCCCATTTCGCTTATGGCTACACCTTC.

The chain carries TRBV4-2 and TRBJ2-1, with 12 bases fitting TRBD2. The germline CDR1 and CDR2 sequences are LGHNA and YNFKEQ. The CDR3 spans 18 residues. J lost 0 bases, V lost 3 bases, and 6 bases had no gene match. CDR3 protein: CASSHPSGGVSSYNEQFF. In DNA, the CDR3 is TGTGCCAGCAGCCACCCTAGCGGGGGGGTGAGCTCCTACAATGAGCAGTTCTTC.